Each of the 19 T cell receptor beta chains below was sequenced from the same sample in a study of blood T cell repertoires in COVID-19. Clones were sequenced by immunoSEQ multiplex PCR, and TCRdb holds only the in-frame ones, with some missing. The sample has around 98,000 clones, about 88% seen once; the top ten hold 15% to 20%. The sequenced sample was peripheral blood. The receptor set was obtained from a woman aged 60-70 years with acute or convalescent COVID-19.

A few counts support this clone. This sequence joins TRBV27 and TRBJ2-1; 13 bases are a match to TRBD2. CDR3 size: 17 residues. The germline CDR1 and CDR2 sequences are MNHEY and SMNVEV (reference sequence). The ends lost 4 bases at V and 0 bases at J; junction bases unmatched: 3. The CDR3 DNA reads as TGTGCCAGCAGTTCTCGGACTAGCGGGAGCTCCTACAATGAGCAGTTCTTC. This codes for CASSSRTSGSSYNEQFF.

The CDR3 here is CASSLDPGMETQYF. The DNA for the CDR3 is TGTGCCAGCAGCTTAGATCCGGGGATGGAGACCCAGTACTTC. The rearrangement joins TRBV11-1 to TRBJ2-5; the D gene is possibly TRBD2 (5 bases). V lost 1 base and J lost 5, with 11 bases in between. The germline V gene has CDR1 SGHAT and CDR2 FQDESV (reference sequence). The CDR3 loop spans 14 amino acids.

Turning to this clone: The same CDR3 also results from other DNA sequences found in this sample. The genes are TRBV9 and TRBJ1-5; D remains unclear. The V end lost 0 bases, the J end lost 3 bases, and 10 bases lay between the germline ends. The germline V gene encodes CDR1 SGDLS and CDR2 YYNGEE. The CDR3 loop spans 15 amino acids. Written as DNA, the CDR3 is TGTGCCAGCAGCGTAGGGCAGGATCCCAATCAGCCCCAGCATTTT. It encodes CASSVGQDPNQPQHF.

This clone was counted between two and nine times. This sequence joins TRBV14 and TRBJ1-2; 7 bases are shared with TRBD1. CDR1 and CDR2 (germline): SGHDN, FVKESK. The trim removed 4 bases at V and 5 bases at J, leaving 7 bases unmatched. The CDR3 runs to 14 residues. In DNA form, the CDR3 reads TGTGCCAGCAGCCGACAGGGTCGTTCGTATGGCTACACCTTC. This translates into CASSRQGRSYGYTF.

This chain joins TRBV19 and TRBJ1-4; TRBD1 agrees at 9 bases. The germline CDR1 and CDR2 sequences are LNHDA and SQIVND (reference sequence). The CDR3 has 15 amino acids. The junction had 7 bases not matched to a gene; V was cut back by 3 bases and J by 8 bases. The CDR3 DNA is TGTGCCAGTAGTATCACGAGGACAGGGGCCGAAAAACTGTTTTTT. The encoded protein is CASSITRTGAEKLFF. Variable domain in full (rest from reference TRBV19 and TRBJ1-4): DGGITQSPKYLFRKEGQNVTLSCEQNLNHDAMYWYRQDPGQGLRLIYYSQIVNDFQKGDIAEGYSVSREKKESFPLTVTSAQKNPTAFYLCASSITRTGAEKLFFGSGTQLSVL.

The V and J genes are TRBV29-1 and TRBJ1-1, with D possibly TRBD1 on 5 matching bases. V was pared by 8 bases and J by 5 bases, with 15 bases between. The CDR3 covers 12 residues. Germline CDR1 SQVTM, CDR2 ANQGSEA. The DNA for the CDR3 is TGCAGCCCTCTCCCCAGGGATACTGAAGCTTTCTTT. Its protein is CSPLPRDTEAFF.

CDR3: CASSTYAGLSNTIYF. As DNA, the CDR3 is TGTGCCAGCAGCACTTATGCAGGTCTATCGAACACCATATATTTT. The chain has TRBV11-2 and TRBJ1-3; D uncertain. CDR1 and CDR2 (germline): SGHAT, FQNNGV. V gave up 5 bases and J gave up 7 bases, with 18 bases separating them. This CDR3 contains 15 residues.

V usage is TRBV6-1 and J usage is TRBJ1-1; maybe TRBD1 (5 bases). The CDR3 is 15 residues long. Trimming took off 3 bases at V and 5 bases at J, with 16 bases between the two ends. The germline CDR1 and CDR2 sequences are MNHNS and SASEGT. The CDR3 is CASSDSYYGGTEAFF. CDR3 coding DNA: TGTGCCAGCAGTGATTCCTATTATGGGGGGACTGAAGCTTTCTTT.

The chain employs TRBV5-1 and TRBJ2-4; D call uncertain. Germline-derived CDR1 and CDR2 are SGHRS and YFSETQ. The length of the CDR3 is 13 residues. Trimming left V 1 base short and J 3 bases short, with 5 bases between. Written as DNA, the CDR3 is TGCGCCAGCAGCTTGACTGGCAAAAACATTCAGTACTTC. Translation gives CASSLTGKNIQYF.

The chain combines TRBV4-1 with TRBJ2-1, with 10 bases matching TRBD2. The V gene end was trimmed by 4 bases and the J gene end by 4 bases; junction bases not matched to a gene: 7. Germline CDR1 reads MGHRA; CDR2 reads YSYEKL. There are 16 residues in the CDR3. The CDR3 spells CASSRALAGEYNEQFF. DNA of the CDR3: TGCGCCAGCAGCCGGGCCCTAGCGGGGGAGTACAATGAGCAGTTCTTC.

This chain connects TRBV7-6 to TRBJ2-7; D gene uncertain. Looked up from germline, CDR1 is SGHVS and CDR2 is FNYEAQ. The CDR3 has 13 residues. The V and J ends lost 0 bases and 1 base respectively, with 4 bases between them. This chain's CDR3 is CASSLALSYEQYF. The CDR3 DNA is TGTGCCAGCAGCTTAGCCCTGTCCTACGAGCAGTACTTC.

Here the CDR3 DNA reads TGTGCCAGCTCACATGAGGGCAATCAGCCCCAGCATTTT. Its translation: CASSHEGNQPQHF. The rearrangement uses TRBV18 and TRBJ1-5; D is uncertain. The germline gives CDR1 KGHSH, CDR2 LQKENI. The V gene lost 4 bases and the J gene lost 2 bases, with 6 bases spanning the gap. The CDR3 is made up of 13 amino acids.

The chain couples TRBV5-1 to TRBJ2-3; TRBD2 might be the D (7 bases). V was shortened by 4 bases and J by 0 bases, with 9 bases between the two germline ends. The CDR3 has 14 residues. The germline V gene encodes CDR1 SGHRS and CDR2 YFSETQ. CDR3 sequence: CASSSGTSTDTQYF. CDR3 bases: TGCGCCAGCAGCAGCGGGACAAGCACAGATACGCAGTATTTT.

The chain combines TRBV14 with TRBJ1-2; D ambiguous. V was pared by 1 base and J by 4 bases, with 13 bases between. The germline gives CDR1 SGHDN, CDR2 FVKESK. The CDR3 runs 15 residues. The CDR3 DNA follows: TGTGCCAGCAGCCAAGTTAATAACCCAGGCTATGGCTACACCTTC. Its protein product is CASSQVNNPGYGYTF.

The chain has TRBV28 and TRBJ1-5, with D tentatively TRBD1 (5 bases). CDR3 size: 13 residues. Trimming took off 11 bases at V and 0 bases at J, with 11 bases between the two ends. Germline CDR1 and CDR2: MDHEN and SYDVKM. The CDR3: CAGGGYSNQPQHF. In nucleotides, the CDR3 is TGTGCCGGGGGGGGTTATAGCAATCAGCCCCAGCATTTT.

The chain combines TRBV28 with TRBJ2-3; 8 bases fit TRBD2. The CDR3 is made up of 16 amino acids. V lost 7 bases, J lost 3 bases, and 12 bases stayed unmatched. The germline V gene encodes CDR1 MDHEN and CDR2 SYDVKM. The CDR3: CASTQAGGVETDTQYF. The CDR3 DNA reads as TGTGCCAGCACCCAGGCGGGGGGAGTAGAAACAGATACGCAGTATTTT. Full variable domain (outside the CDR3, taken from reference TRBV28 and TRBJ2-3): DVKVTQSSRYLVKRTGEKVFLECVQDMDHENMFWYRQDPGLGLRLIYFSYDVKMKEKGDIPEGYSVSREKKERFSLILESASTNQTSMYLCASTQAGGVETDTQYFGPGTRLTVL.

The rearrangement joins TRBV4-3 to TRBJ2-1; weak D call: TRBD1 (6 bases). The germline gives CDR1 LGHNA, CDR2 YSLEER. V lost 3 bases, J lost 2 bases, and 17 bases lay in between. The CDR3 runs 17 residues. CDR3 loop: CASSHTRTESAYNEQFF. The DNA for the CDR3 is TGCGCCAGCAGCCATACCAGGACAGAATCTGCCTACAATGAGCAGTTCTTC.

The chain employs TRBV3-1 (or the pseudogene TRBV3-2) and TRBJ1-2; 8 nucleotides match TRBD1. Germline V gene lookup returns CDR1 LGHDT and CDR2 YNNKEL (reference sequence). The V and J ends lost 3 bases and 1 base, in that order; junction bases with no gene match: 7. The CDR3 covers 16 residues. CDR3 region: CASSHTTGASNYGYTF. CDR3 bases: TGTGCCAGCAGCCATACGACAGGGGCGAGTAACTATGGCTACACCTTC.

CDR3 coding DNA: TGTGCCAGCAGCCGCAACCCGGTCCGGGTTGAAAAACTGTTTTTT. It yields the protein CASSRNPVRVEKLFF. The rearrangement uses TRBV6-5 and TRBJ1-4; D not certain. This CDR3 spans 15 amino acids. Trimming left V 6 bases short and J 7 bases short, with 18 bases between. Germline V gene data show CDR1 as MNHEY and CDR2 as SVGAGI.